This passage covers 16 T cell receptor beta chains from one sample sequenced in a study of shared clonotypes between healthy human individuals. The table came from immunoSEQ multiplex PCR; TCRdb's copy has only in-frame clones and leaves some out. The sample consists of more than 2,000,000 clones, over 85% of them appearing once. The specimen was naive CD4+ T cells from PBMCs. Stated subset: CD45RA+ positively selected. Every receptor here comes from a man between 18 and 29 years old in good health. Some clones in this sample may be carry-over from other donors' samples.

Note on this clone: Other DNA sequences in the same sample also yield this CDR3. The chain recombines TRBV7-8 with TRBJ2-7; D perhaps matches TRBD2 (6 bases). Germline V gene sequence: CDR1 SGHVS, CDR2 FQNEAQ. CDR3 size: 12 residues. V was clipped by 5 bases and J by 4 bases, with 9 bases between them. CDR3 DNA: TGTGCCAGCAGCCCCGGAGGGTACGAGCAGTACTTC. It specifies CASSPGGYEQYF.

In its sample, this clone was seen once. The V and J genes are TRBV2 and TRBJ1-5; 7 nucleotides line up with TRBD1. This CDR3 is built from 17 residues. The junction had 16 bases not matched to a gene; V was cut back by 8 bases and J by 3 bases. Looked up from germline, CDR1 is SNHLY and CDR2 is FYNNEI. The DNA for the CDR3 is TGTGCCAGCGGGCAGGGGGTGAGCAGGGGTCCCAATCAGCCCCAGCATTTT. Its translation is CASGQGVSRGPNQPQHF.

The rearrangement uses TRBV2 and TRBJ2-5; 12 bases map to TRBD2. CDR3 length: 15 amino acids. With 3 bases clipped from V and 5 bases from J, the junction kept 4 bases outside the gene matches. CDR1 is SNHLY and CDR2 is FYNNEI in the germline V gene. This CDR3 is CASSETSGSMETQYF. The CDR3 nucleotides are TGTGCCAGCAGTGAGACTAGCGGGAGCATGGAGACCCAGTACTTC.

Comment on this clone: Other nucleotide sequences in the sample specify the same CDR3. The chain links TRBV7-6 to TRBJ2-5; 8 bases are shared with TRBD2. Trimming took 1 base from V and 2 from J; bases not matched to a gene: 0. Germline CDR1 SGHVS, CDR2 FNYEAQ. The CDR3 consists of 14 residues. CDR3 bases: TGTGCCAGCAGCTTAGGCGGGAGGCAAGAGACCCAGTACTTC. Amino acid sequence: CASSLGGRQETQYF.

The V and J genes are TRBV5-1 and TRBJ2-7, with D perhaps matching TRBD1 or TRBD2 (5 bases each). CDR1 and CDR2 (germline): SGHRS, YFSETQ. The CDR3 contains 14 residues. Trimming took off 2 bases at V and 6 bases at J, with 15 bases between the two ends. The CDR3 here is CASSFGTQFREQYF. CDR3 nucleotides: TGCGCCAGCAGCTTCGGGACCCAGTTTCGCGAGCAGTACTTC.

A word on this clone: Other DNA sequences from this sample encode an identical CDR3 as well. The gene calls are TRBV28 and TRBJ2-6; no definite D call. The CDR3 is made up of 14 amino acids. Trimming removed 4 bases from V and 0 bases from J, with 4 bases in between. The V gene's germline CDR1 is MDHEN and CDR2 SYDVKM. For the CDR3, the DNA is TGTGCCAGCAGTTCTTCCTCTGGGGCCAACGTCCTGACTTTC. It codes for CASSSSSGANVLTF.

This clone has a single count. This chain links TRBV11-2 with TRBJ2-1; 11 bases are a match to TRBD2. Trimming removed 5 bases from V and 1 base from J; junction bases left unmatched: 1. This CDR3 is 15 amino acids long. Germline values: CDR1 SGHAT, CDR2 FQNNGV. CDR3 residues: CASSRLAGSYNEQFF. The DNA for the CDR3 is TGTGCCAGCAGCCGACTAGCGGGATCCTACAATGAGCAGTTCTTC.

This sequence joins TRBV5-1 and TRBJ2-6; D is undetermined. V was pared by 9 bases and J by 2 bases, with 12 bases between. CDR1 and CDR2 (germline): SGHRS, YFSETQ. CDR3 length equals 14 residues. The CDR3 sequence is CATSFNAGANVLTF. The CDR3 DNA reads as TGCGCCACCTCCTTTAACGCTGGGGCCAACGTCCTGACTTTC.

This chain joins TRBV7-2 and TRBJ2-7; 9 positions match TRBD1. The length of the CDR3 is 17 residues. Trimming cost V 2 bases and J 7 bases; bases outside gene matches: 15. Per germline, CDR1 SGHTA and CDR2 FQGNSA. The CDR3 is CASSLNPPGVGQGEQYF. For the CDR3, the DNA is TGTGCCAGCAGCTTAAATCCACCGGGAGTCGGACAGGGGGAGCAGTACTTC.

This sequence joins TRBV10-3 and TRBJ1-5, with D possibly TRBD1 on 5 matching bases. V dropped 2 bases and J dropped 2 bases, with 10 bases sitting between them. CDR1 is ENHRY, CDR2 SYGVKD, per germline. There are 15 residues in the CDR3. The CDR3 nucleotides read TGTGCCATCAGTGAGGGGGGTTCCCGCAATCAGCCCCAGCATTTT. Amino acid sequence: CAISEGGSRNQPQHF.

This sequence joins TRBV2 and TRBJ2-7; D could derive from TRBD1 or TRBD2 (5 bases each). The CDR3 length is 12 residues. Germline V CDR1 and CDR2: SNHLY, FYNNEI. The V gene lost 6 bases and the J gene lost 9 bases, with 15 bases spanning the gap. The CDR3 sequence is CASRTGTRRQYF. The CDR3 region has the DNA TGTGCCAGCAGAACCGGGACCAGGAGGCAGTACTTC.

The rearrangement joins TRBV21-1 to TRBJ2-3. TRBV21-1 is a pseudogene segment. CDR3 length: 13 amino acids. CDR3: CASSMVEPDTQYF. DNA for the CDR3: TGTGCCAGCAGCATGGTGGAACCAGATACGCAGTATTTT.

The chain has TRBV28 and TRBJ1-1, with 9 bases that match TRBD1. The CDR3 spans 15 residues. V shed 4 bases, J shed 4 bases, and the junction held 7 bases outside the gene matches. The V gene's germline CDR1 is MDHEN and CDR2 SYDVKM. CDR3 coding DNA: TGTGCCAGCAGTTCAGACAGGGGGGGCGGCACTGAAGCTTTCTTT. Protein: CASSSDRGGGTEAFF.

As regards this clone: The sample carries other DNA sequences with the same CDR3. This chain uses TRBV18 with TRBJ2-1, with no clear D. Trimming removed 3 bases at V and 4 bases at J, with 7 bases between. The CDR3 spans 13 residues. The germline V gene has CDR1 KGHSH and CDR2 LQKENI. This CDR3 is CASSPDLYNEQFF. In DNA, the CDR3 is TGTGCCAGCTCACCCGACTTATACAATGAGCAGTTCTTC.

The genes are TRBV28 and TRBJ2-3; possibly TRBD1 for D (6 bases). CDR1 is MDHEN, CDR2 SYDVKM, per germline. Trimming pared 6 bases from V and 6 bases from J, leaving 10 bases between. This CDR3 region has 12 residues. As DNA, the CDR3 is TGTGCCAGCAGAACAGGGTTGGATACGCAGTATTTT. Translation gives CASRTGLDTQYF.

This chain links TRBV5-4 with TRBJ2-7, with 9 bases aligning to TRBD1. Germline CDR1 and CDR2: SGHNT and YYREEE (reference sequence). Unmatched junction bases numbered 6, after V lost 4 bases and J lost 1 base. The CDR3 consists of 15 residues. In DNA form, the CDR3 reads TGTGCCAGCAGCCCCGGGACAGGGCTATCCTACGAGCAGTACTTC. Its protein product is CASSPGTGLSYEQYF.